This T cell receptor beta chain derives from a study of blood T cell repertoires in COVID-19. For the study at large: Donors in the United States, Italy and Spain gave samples during acute or convalescent COVID-19. T cells, B-cell-depleted T cells, or PBMCs supplied cDNA or gDNA.

V was pared by 4 bases and J by 5 bases, with 3 bases of the junction left unmatched. CDR1 and CDR2 (germline): SQVTM, ANQGSEA. This CDR3 contains 13 residues. Patients from Seattle were sampled longitudinally, starting during active infection. In the original analysis: Reference gene primer amplification yielded estimated nucleated cell counts. The data were produced by immunoSEQ multiplex PCR, yet TCRdb's version contains in-frame clones alone and is incomplete. The D gene and trimming were derived from the DNA, and the V and J assignments and clone size from that table. The sample carries 98,000 or so clones, roughly nine tenths recorded once.

The sample comprised peripheral blood. The chain carries TRBV29-1 and TRBJ2-1, with 9 bases aligning to TRBD2. The TCR sequence derives from a man aged 55 to 70 with COVID-19, enrolled during active disease. CDR3: CSVATSGNNEQFF. The CDR3 DNA reads TGCAGCGTTGCGACTAGCGGAAACAATGAGCAGTTCTTC.